This TCR beta chain was identified during a study of siplizumab effects on memory and regulatory T cells (dated by TCRdb to the late 2010s). About the full investigation: The study examined how the anti-CD2 antibody siplizumab affects alloreactive T-cell subsets in allogeneic mixed lymphocyte reactions built from human PBMCs. Study-level results and caveats: Compared with memory T cells, unstimulated naive T cells appeared more diverse, and naive cells seemed to make a substantial contribution to the alloresponse. Among mappable alloreactive CD4+ clones, the Treg-derived fraction averaged around 70% with siplizumab versus 25% to 30% in control reactions. Sequences below about 10^-5 frequency were poorly captured, so only a minor fraction of alloreactive clones could be mapped to unstimulated subsets. Siplizumab significantly reduced the cumulative frequency of alloreactive sequences traceable to unstimulated CD4+ memory T cells. A naive or memory phenotype could not be assigned to roughly 75-96% of proliferating CD4+ or CD8+ clones. No functional confirmation was obtained for the suppressive function of proliferating Tregs from siplizumab cultures.

The library was prepared using the immunoSEQ multiplex PCR assay. The deep sequencing platform assayed some 90,000 TCR templates per sample. Genomic DNA extracted from sorted T cells was used for TCRbeta CDR3 sequencing. The paper's data handling went like this. The R programming language was used for clonal analysis of the TCRbeta CDR3 data. Comparing unstimulated samples against CFSE-low samples taken after the reaction was how alloreactive CD4+ and CD8+ clones were defined. By matching sequences to the repertoires of sorted unstimulated Treg and non-Treg cells, each alloreactive CD4+ clone was assigned a regulatory or non-regulatory origin. TCRdb holds this immuneACCESS table with in-frame rearrangements only. Some clones are missing; in checked studies, unresolved V genes explain under half, and the rest has no known cause. D and trimming come from the DNA, and the V and J calls and clone size come from that table. Here the sample has about 110,000 clones; roughly 92% occur a single time. Clones ranked in the top ten supply 1.3% of the sample.

Sorted unstimulated T cells and proliferating T cells recovered from mixed lymphocyte reactions were subjected to TCRbeta CDR3 sequencing. Fresh whole blood from fewer than 11 HLA-typed healthy donors was used to isolate PBMCs. The germline V gene provides CDR1 SQVTM and CDR2 ANQGSEA. The CDR3 runs 13 residues from the cysteine to the phenylalanine. Kept here is only the CDR3 DNA, which spans 39 bases and is read in frame from base 1. Unmatched junction bases come to 1, with V trimmed by 6 bases and J by 0 bases. This clone was seen only a few times. No antigen is known for it. No clone much larger than this one lies a single base away; base qualities are absent.

This sequence was found in a human donor in good health. This chain joins TRBV29-1 to TRBJ1-2, with 10 central nucleotides matching TRBD1. Sequencing input: CD4+ T cells sorted from blood. CDR3 reads: CSVGQGANYGYTF. Here is the DNA: TGCAGCGTCGGACAGGGGGCTAACTATGGCTACACCTTC. The CDR3 plus the reference TRBV29-1 and TRBJ1-2 genes for the other parts give the full variable domain: SAVISQKPSRDICQRGTSLTIQCQVDSQVTMMFWYRQQPGQSLTLIATANQGSEATYESGFVIDKFPISRPNLTFSTLTVSNMSPEDSSIYLCSVGQGANYGYTFGSGTRLTVV.